This is a list of T cell receptor beta chains from one sample in a study of naive and memory T cell subsets. TCRdb reprocessed the UMI-ligation and nested PCR reads with MiXCR, giving one entry per CDR3 protein. The sample consists of around 140,000 distinct CDR3 sequences, about 20% of them appearing once. The specimen was naive CD8+ T cells from blood. These receptors all come from a human donor in good health. The CDR3 runs from the conserved cysteine through the conserved F or W. Each record gives: J gene, V gene, D gene, clone size, CDR3 protein, CDR3 DNA. The D gene is left open where the match is weak. Only part of the rows carry a size: once, few, many, or a class if the clone is expanded.

TRBJ2-7 TRBV12-3/TRBV12-4 - few CASSLIPYEQYF TGTGCCAGCAGTTTGATACCCTACGAGCAGTACTTC
TRBJ2-6 TRBV6-5 - few CASSPYLKISGANVLTF TGTGCCAGCAGTCCCTACTTAAAGATCTCCGGGGCCAACGTCCTGACTTTC
TRBJ2-7 TRBV28 - few CASREVHEQYF TGTGCCAGCAGGGAGGTCCACGAGCAGTACTTC
TRBJ2-3 TRBV28 - few CASSLYLGSSTDTQYF TGTGCCAGCAGTTTATATCTGGGATCGAGCACAGATACGCAGTATTTT
TRBJ2-1 TRBV27 - few CASSLSWGEQFF TGTGCCAGCAGTTTAAGTTGGGGTGAGCAGTTCTTC
TRBJ2-7 TRBV24-1 - - CATSIQQTGHEQYF TGTGCCACCAGTATCCAGCAAACCGGTCACGAGCAGTACTTC
TRBJ1-5 TRBV12-3/TRBV12-4 - few CASSQDNQPQHF TGTGCCAGCAGTCAGGACAATCAGCCCCAGCATTTT
TRBJ1-6 TRBV28 - many CASRRSAQNSPLHF TGTGCCAGCAGACGATCAGCTCAGAATTCACCCCTCCACTTT
TRBJ2-2 TRBV29-1 - few CSVLQGPGELFF TGCAGCGTCCTACAGGGTCCAGGGGAGCTGTTTTTT
TRBJ1-2 TRBV29-1 TRBD1 - CSVIKGAGEANYGYTF TGCAGCGTCATTAAGGGGGCAGGGGAAGCTAACTATGGCTACACCTTC
TRBJ1-1 TRBV12-3/TRBV12-4 - - CASSVSRVNTEAFF TGTGCCAGCAGCGTATCCAGGGTGAACACTGAAGCTTTCTTT
TRBJ2-5 TRBV28 - few CASSFRLGGQETQYF TGTGCCAGCAGTTTCCGACTAGGGGGGCAAGAGACCCAGTACTTC
TRBJ2-7 TRBV6-5 - few CASSSTPLLSGYEQYF TGTGCCAGCAGTTCTACCCCGTTACTCTCTGGGTACGAGCAGTACTTC
TRBJ1-6 TRBV10-2 TRBD1 few CASSDGDSSYNSPLHF TGCGCCAGCAGTGATGGGGACAGCTCCTATAATTCACCCCTCCACTTT